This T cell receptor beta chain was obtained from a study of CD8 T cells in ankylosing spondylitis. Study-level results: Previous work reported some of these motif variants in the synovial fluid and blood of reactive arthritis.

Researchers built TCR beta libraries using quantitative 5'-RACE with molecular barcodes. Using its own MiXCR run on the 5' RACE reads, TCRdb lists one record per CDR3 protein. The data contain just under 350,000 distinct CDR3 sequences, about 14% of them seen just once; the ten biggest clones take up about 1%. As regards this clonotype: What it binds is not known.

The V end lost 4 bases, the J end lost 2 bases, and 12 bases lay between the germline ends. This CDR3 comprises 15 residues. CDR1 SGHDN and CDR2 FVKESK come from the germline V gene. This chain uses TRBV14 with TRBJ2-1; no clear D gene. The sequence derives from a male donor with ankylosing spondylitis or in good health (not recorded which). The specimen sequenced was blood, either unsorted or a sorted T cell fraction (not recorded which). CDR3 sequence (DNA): TGTGCCAGCAGCCTTCGATCGACACCCTACAATGAGCAGTTCTTC. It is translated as CASSLRSTPYNEQFF.